Presented here are 8 T cell receptor beta chains from one specimen sequenced in a study of cytomegalovirus exposure and HLA in healthy donors. TCRdb's copy holds only in-frame clones and misses some; the assay was immunoSEQ multiplex PCR. The sample contains about 56,000 clones, about 92% of which appear only once. Specimen: PBMCs. The receptors were sampled from a man between 18 and 35 years old in good health and CMV-seronegative.

This clone was detected once. The V and J genes are TRBV6-1 and TRBJ2-7; D remains ambiguous. V was clipped by 3 bases and J by 1 base, with 10 bases between them. In germline, CDR1 is MNHNS, CDR2 SASEGT. The CDR3 runs to 14 residues. The CDR3 DNA follows: TGTGCCAGCAGTGATAATCTGTTTTCCTACGAGCAGTACTTC. Translation gives CASSDNLFSYEQYF.

This clone appeared once. The rearrangement uses TRBV5-1 and TRBJ2-5; no clear D gene. The CDR3 loop spans 12 amino acids. Germline CDR1 and CDR2: SGHRS and YFSETQ. Trimming left V 2 bases short and J 4 bases short, with 6 bases between. The DNA of the CDR3 is TGCGCCAGCAGCTTCGAGGCAGAGACCCAGTACTTC. Translated: CASSFEAETQYF.

The chain links TRBV28 to TRBJ2-3, with 8 bases identical to TRBD2. Germline CDR1 is MDHEN and CDR2 is SYDVKM. V lost 10 bases, J lost 4 bases, and 10 bases stayed unmatched. This CDR3 region has 14 residues. The CDR3 loop is CATSSPRGADTQYF. In DNA form, the CDR3 reads TGTGCCACCTCGTCCCCGCGGGGGGCAGATACGCAGTATTTT. Variable domain in full (rest from reference TRBV28 and TRBJ2-3): DVKVTQSSRYLVKRTGEKVFLECVQDMDHENMFWYRQDPGLGLRLIYFSYDVKMKEKGDIPEGYSVSREKKERFSLILESASTNQTSMYLCATSSPRGADTQYFGPGTRLTVL.

This chain links TRBV7-8 with TRBJ2-7; tentatively, D is TRBD2 (6 bases). Per the germline V gene, CDR1 is SGHVS and CDR2 is FQNEAQ. With 0 bases removed from V and 6 bases from J, the gap between germline ends came to 15 bases. The CDR3 loop spans 15 amino acids. CDR3 nucleotide sequence: TGTGCCAGCAGCTTAGCAGTAGCAGGCGGGGTCGAGCAGTACTTC. Translated: CASSLAVAGGVEQYF.

This sequence joins TRBV4-1 and TRBJ1-3; D call uncertain. Germline-derived CDR1 and CDR2 are MGHRA and YSYEKL. Trimming took off 3 bases at V and 9 bases at J, with 12 bases between the two ends. CDR3 length equals 13 residues. CDR3 residues: CASSQKEEGTIYF. The CDR3 coding sequence is TGCGCCAGCAGCCAGAAGGAAGAGGGCACCATATATTTT.

This chain uses TRBV5-1 with TRBJ2-6; D is uncertain. V was cut by 0 bases and J by 4 bases, with 8 bases left in between. This CDR3 has 15 residues. Germline CDR1 SGHRS, CDR2 YFSETQ. The CDR3 nucleotides are TGCGCCAGCAGCTTGGATTTCCGGGGGGCCAACGTCCTGACTTTC. Translated: CASSLDFRGANVLTF.

The rearrangement links TRBV9 to TRBJ1-2, with a tentative D call TRBD1 (6 bases). Germline V CDR1 and CDR2: SGDLS, YYNGEE. This CDR3 has 13 residues. The V gene lost 5 bases and the J gene lost 2 bases, with 10 bases spanning the gap. CDR3 in DNA: TGTGCCAGCAGGTCCCAGGGGAACTATGGCTACACCTTC. Translating it yields CASRSQGNYGYTF.

This chain links TRBV2 with TRBJ1-1; 9 bases align to TRBD1. Germline V lookup: CDR1 SNHLY, CDR2 FYNNEI. The CDR3 contains 16 residues. J gave up 1 base and V 6 bases, and 9 bases lay outside the gene matches. CDR3 loop: CASRAAPGQGNTEAFF. The CDR3 nucleotides read TGTGCCAGCAGAGCAGCGCCGGGACAGGGGAACACTGAAGCTTTCTTT.